A single sample gave rise to the 21 T cell receptor beta chains below, sequenced in a study of cytomegalovirus exposure and HLA in healthy donors. Researchers ran the PCR with 60 Vbeta and 13 Jbeta primers. Measured with immunoSEQ multiplex PCR; TCRdb has only the in-frame clones, and not every one. The table shows roughly 160,000 clones, with around 77% occurring only once. Sequencing was done on a sample of PBMCs. These receptors were collected from a man in his fifties in good health and CMV-seropositive.

The J gene is TRBJ1-4, the V gene TRBV12-5, with 7 nucleotides matching TRBD1. The J segment lost 0 bases and the V segment lost 0 bases, leaving 4 bases of the junction unmatched. Germline V CDR1 and CDR2: LGHNT, FRNRAP. The CDR3 loop spans 17 amino acids. The CDR3 DNA reads as TGTGCTAGTGGTTTGGTCATGGGACAGACAACTAATGAAAAACTGTTTTTT. This encodes CASGLVMGQTTNEKLFF. Complete variable domain (other parts from reference TRBV12-5 and TRBJ1-4): DARVTQTPRHKVTEMGQEVTMRCQPILGHNTVFWYRQTMMQGLELLAYFRNRAPLDDSGMPKDRFSAEMPDATLATLKIQPSEPRDSAVYFCASGLVMGQTTNEKLFFGSGTQLSVL.

The genes are TRBV5-6 and TRBJ2-1, with TRBD1 identical over 9 bases. The CDR3 covers 13 residues. The ends lost 6 bases at V and 9 bases at J; junction bases unmatched: 7. The germline gives CDR1 SGHDT, CDR2 YYEEEE. The CDR3 DNA reads TGTGCCAGCATCCAAGGGACAGGGCTTGAGCAGTTCTTC. It encodes CASIQGTGLEQFF.

This clone has only a few counts. V and J are TRBV5-6 and TRBJ1-4; 9 bases map to TRBD1. Germline V gene sequence: CDR1 SGHDT, CDR2 YYEEEE. This CDR3 contains 13 residues. V lost 0 bases to trimming and J lost 10 bases; unmatched junction nucleotides: 1. CDR3 DNA: TGTGCCAGCAGCTTGGGGGACAGGGCAAAACTGTTTTTT. This codes for CASSLGDRAKLFF.

CDR3 amino acids: CSVRDSRVETQYF. The CDR3, as DNA: TGCAGCGTTCGGGACTCGCGGGTGGAGACCCAGTACTTC. This chain links TRBV29-1 with TRBJ2-5; D perhaps matches TRBD2 (6 bases). Per germline, CDR1 SQVTM and CDR2 ANQGSEA. The CDR3 has 13 amino acids. With 5 bases removed from V and 5 bases from J, the gap between germline ends came to 15 bases. Full variable domain (missing parts from reference TRBV29-1 and TRBJ2-5): SAVISQKPSRDICQRGTSLTIQCQVDSQVTMMFWYRQQPGQSLTLIATANQGSEATYESGFVIDKFPISRPNLTFSTLTVSNMSPEDSSIYLCSVRDSRVETQYFGPGTRLLVL.

The gene calls are TRBV27 and TRBJ1-2; D might be TRBD1 (6 bases). Trimming stripped 5 bases from V and 4 bases from J, with 11 bases between. Germline V gene lookup returns CDR1 MNHEY and CDR2 SMNVEV (reference sequence). The CDR3 sequence is 13 residues long. CDR3 region: CASSPTGIYGYTF. CDR3 nucleotide sequence: TGTGCCAGCAGTCCGACAGGTATCTATGGCTACACCTTC.

The chain couples TRBV5-1 to TRBJ1-5; 8 positions agree with TRBD1. This CDR3 is 15 amino acids long. Germline loops: CDR1 SGHRS, CDR2 YFSETQ. Trimming took 4 bases from V and 6 from J; bases not matched to a gene: 9. CDR3: CASSRDGGQGQPQHF. DNA of the CDR3: TGCGCCAGCAGCCGGGACGGCGGACAGGGTCAGCCCCAGCATTTT.

The chain carries TRBV2 and TRBJ2-1; 10 bases align to TRBD1. Germline CDR1 and CDR2: SNHLY and FYNNEI. The CDR3 spans 14 residues. V lost 10 bases to trimming and J lost 6 bases; unmatched junction nucleotides: 9. The CDR3 loop reads CATTGDRGSNEQFF. CDR3 coding DNA: TGTGCCACGACTGGGGACAGGGGTAGCAATGAGCAGTTCTTC.

This clone showed up just a few times. The rearrangement uses TRBV29-1 and TRBJ2-7, with 10 bases aligning to TRBD2. J gave up 4 bases and V 4 bases, and 4 bases lay outside the gene matches. Germline V CDR1 and CDR2: SQVTM, ANQGSEA. CDR3 size: 13 residues. In nucleotides, the CDR3 is TGCAGCGTTGTGGTAGCGGGGGGTTACGAGCAGTACTTC. Translated: CSVVVAGGYEQYF.

This chain connects TRBV6-1 to TRBJ2-7, with 8 bases fitting TRBD1. The CDR3 runs to 13 residues. Germline assignment: CDR1 MNHNS and CDR2 SASEGT. J lost 4 bases, V lost 10 bases, and 9 bases had no gene match. CDR3 protein: CAISDRVRYEQYF. CDR3 nucleotides: TGTGCCATTTCGGACAGGGTTCGATACGAGCAGTACTTC.

The rearrangement uses TRBV4-1 and TRBJ1-3, with D possibly matching TRBD1 (6 bases). The ends were cut back, 10 bases at V and 2 bases at J, with 12 bases in the middle. The germline CDR1 and CDR2 sequences are MGHRA and YSYEKL. The CDR3 length is 13 residues. CDR3 DNA sequence: TGCGCCACCTATCCAGGGGCTGGAAACACCATATATTTT. The encoded protein is CATYPGAGNTIYF.

This clone was detected a few times. The chain employs TRBV18 and TRBJ1-2; perhaps TRBD1 as D (6 bases). V was clipped by 4 bases and J by 6 bases, with 18 bases between them. Germline loops: CDR1 KGHSH, CDR2 LQKENI. The CDR3 totals 15 residues. CDR3 DNA: TGTGCCAGCTCACGCCAACGGACAGATGGCAATGGCTACACCTTC. This sequence encodes CASSRQRTDGNGYTF.

J is TRBJ2-1 and V is TRBV9, with 13 bases aligning to TRBD2. With 4 bases clipped from V and 3 bases from J, the junction kept 1 base outside the gene matches. Germline CDR1 is SGDLS and CDR2 is YYNGEE. The CDR3 spans 15 residues. DNA of the CDR3: TGTGCCAGCAGCACTAGCGGGGGGGTCTACAATGAGCAGTTCTTC. This sequence encodes CASSTSGGVYNEQFF.

For the CDR3, the DNA is TGTGCCAGCAGTCTCTTCTCCAGGGGCTACGAGCAGTACTTC. It is translated as CASSLFSRGYEQYF. The V call is TRBV6-5, the J call TRBJ2-5, with D possibly TRBD1 on 6 matching bases. The closer fit of TRBJ2-7 to the DNA end suggests the J call may be wrong. Germline CDR1 and CDR2: MNHEY and SVGAGI. This CDR3 region has 14 residues.

V and J are TRBV11-2 and TRBJ2-5, with TRBD1 as a possible D gene (6 bases). The J call may be incorrect, as the DNA end agrees better with TRBJ2-7. Germline V gene data show CDR1 as SGHAT and CDR2 as FQNNGV. CDR3 size: 12 residues. This chain's CDR3 is CATSRGTYEQYF. CDR3 bases: TGTGCCACTAGCAGGGGTACGTACGAGCAGTACTTC.

V usage is TRBV19 and J usage is TRBJ1-4, with 8 bases aligning to TRBD1. The ends lost 3 bases at V and 2 bases at J; junction bases unmatched: 5. Germline values: CDR1 LNHDA, CDR2 SQIVND (reference sequence). CDR3 length equals 16 residues. This CDR3 reads CASSMGTGLTNEKLFF. For the CDR3, the DNA is TGTGCCAGTAGTATGGGGACAGGACTTACTAATGAAAAACTGTTTTTT.

There are a few counts of this clone. The chain links TRBV10-2 to TRBJ1-2; D is ambiguous. The CDR3 covers 11 residues. CDR1 and CDR2 (germline): WSHSY, SAAADI. Trimming shortened V by 4 bases and J by 7 bases, and 7 bases separated the two germline ends. CDR3 sequence reads: CASSGAFGYTF. The DNA for the CDR3 is TGCGCCAGCAGTGGGGCGTTTGGCTACACCTTC.

V and J are TRBV15 and TRBJ1-4; no firm D call. The CDR3 spans 15 residues. Deletions cut 2 bases from V and 5 bases from J, with 12 bases between. Looked up from germline, CDR1 is LNHNV and CDR2 is YYDKDF (reference sequence). DNA of the CDR3: TGTGCCACCAGCAGACGAACAGCCCTCAATGAAAAACTGTTTTTT. Protein sequence: CATSRRTALNEKLFF.

About this clone itself: This specimen includes other DNA sequences encoding the same CDR3. This rearrangement joins TRBV7-9 to TRBJ2-5, with TRBD1 as a possible D gene (5 bases). Germline CDR1 SEHNR, CDR2 FQNEAQ (reference sequence). The CDR3 is 13 amino acids. The V end lost 1 base, the J end lost 3 bases, and 6 bases lay between the germline ends. The CDR3 DNA follows: TGTGCCAGCAGCTTAGTCAGGGAAGAGACCCAGTACTTC. As protein: CASSLVREETQYF.

J is TRBJ2-1 and V is TRBV6-5; 8 bases align to TRBD2. The J segment lost 7 bases and the V segment lost 8 bases, leaving 10 bases of the junction unmatched. In germline, CDR1 is MNHEY, CDR2 SVGAGI. This CDR3 contains 14 residues. CDR3 protein: CASPPGLGGNEQFF. The CDR3 DNA sequence: TGTGCCAGCCCTCCGGGACTAGGGGGGAATGAGCAGTTCTTC.

This clone was recorded only once. The chain joins TRBV28 to TRBJ2-5; 12 bases fit TRBD1. This CDR3 is built from 16 residues. From germline, CDR1 is MDHEN and CDR2 SYDVKM. Germline trimming cut 2 bases from V and 5 bases from J; bases unmatched to any gene: 6. The CDR3 here is CASSLGGQGARETQYF. The CDR3, as DNA: TGTGCCAGCAGTTTAGGGGGACAGGGGGCGCGGGAGACCCAGTACTTC.

The V gene is TRBV28, the J gene TRBJ2-7, with 8 bases identical to TRBD1. J was trimmed by 2 bases and V by 4 bases; bases with no gene match: 4. Germline lookup yields CDR1 MDHEN and CDR2 SYDVKM. This CDR3 is 14 amino acids long. The CDR3: CASSSGQDAYEQYF. CDR3 nucleotide sequence: TGTGCCAGCAGTTCGGGACAGGACGCCTACGAGCAGTACTTC.